The 18 T cell receptor beta chains reported below all come from one sample, sequenced in a study of blood T cell repertoires in COVID-19. Data came from immunoSEQ multiplex PCR; TCRdb stores just in-frame clones and leaves some out. The sample yields 200,000 to 250,000 clones, 82% seen once. The source material was PBMCs or T cells enriched from blood (not recorded which). These receptors originate from a woman aged 60-75 years who had recovered from COVID-19.

The rearrangement links TRBV27 to TRBJ1-5; D gene uncertain. V was clipped by 3 bases and J by 7 bases, with 13 bases between them. Germline V gene sequence: CDR1 MNHEY, CDR2 SMNVEV (reference sequence). The CDR3 sequence is 14 residues long. The CDR3 sequence: CASSFAGSHQPQHF. The CDR3 DNA follows: TGTGCCAGCAGTTTTGCGGGTTCACACCAGCCCCAGCATTTT.

This rearrangement joins TRBV4-3 to TRBJ2-3; D call uncertain. The length of the CDR3 is 13 residues. CDR1 is LGHNA, CDR2 YSLEER, per germline. V shed 1 base and J shed 3 bases, with 5 bases lying between them. CDR3 bases: TGCGCCAGCAGCCAAGCCCGTACAGATACGCAGTATTTT. Translated, it gives CASSQARTDTQYF.

V is TRBV7-9 and J is TRBJ2-7; the D is unclear. Germline V gives CDR1 SEHNR, CDR2 FQNEAQ (reference sequence). The CDR3 covers 13 residues. With 5 bases removed from V and 3 bases from J, the gap between germline ends came to 11 bases. CDR3 sequence: CASSPVADYEQYF. The CDR3 DNA is TGTGCCAGCAGCCCCGTGGCGGACTACGAGCAGTACTTC.

The chain recombines TRBV30 with TRBJ1-1; 7 bases fit TRBD1. Germline loops: CDR1 GTSNPN, CDR2 SVGIG (reference sequence). This CDR3 is 13 amino acids long. The J segment lost 4 bases and the V segment lost 2 bases, leaving 4 bases of the junction unmatched. CDR3 protein: CAWSRDRVTEAFF. The CDR3 coding sequence is TGTGCCTGGAGTAGAGACAGGGTCACTGAAGCTTTCTTT.

The chain recombines TRBV11-3 with TRBJ2-1; 9 nucleotides line up with TRBD2. The J segment lost 4 bases and the V segment lost 2 bases, leaving 6 bases of the junction unmatched. Germline V lookup: CDR1 SGHNT, CDR2 YENEEA. The CDR3 contains 16 residues. CDR3 region: CASSLHSGRRYNEQFF. CDR3 nucleotides: TGTGCCAGCAGCTTACATAGCGGGAGACGGTACAATGAGCAGTTCTTC.

The chain couples TRBV6-2 or TRBV6-3 to TRBJ1-1; D ambiguous. With 3 bases removed from V and 0 bases from J, the gap between germline ends came to 11 bases. Germline values: CDR1 MNHEY, CDR2 SVGEGT. CDR3 length equals 15 residues. CDR3 in DNA: TGTGCCAGCAGTTATAGGAGCCTCATGAACACTGAAGCTTTCTTT. This encodes CASSYRSLMNTEAFF.

The chain employs TRBV2 and TRBJ1-1, with D possibly matching TRBD1 (6 bases). Trimming removed 7 bases from V and 4 bases from J, with 10 bases in between. The CDR3 loop spans 12 amino acids. Germline loops: CDR1 SNHLY, CDR2 FYNNEI. This chain's CDR3 is CASTPQGTEAFF. The CDR3 DNA is TGTGCCAGCACCCCACAGGGCACTGAAGCTTTCTTT.

The chain couples TRBV1 to TRBJ1-2. TRBV1 is deemed a pseudogene. This CDR3 has 15 amino acids. The CDR3 bases are TGCACCAGCAGCCAACCAACGGGGTTGGACTATGGCTACACCTTC. Translation gives CTSSQPTGLDYGYTF.

The V gene is TRBV5-6, the J gene TRBJ1-2; D ambiguous. CDR3 length: 14 amino acids. The germline V gene encodes CDR1 SGHDT and CDR2 YYEEEE. V was trimmed by 5 bases and J by 10 bases, leaving 21 bases between them. CDR3 residues: CASRPQVELGIYTF. For the CDR3, the DNA is TGTGCCAGCAGACCTCAGGTCGAGCTCGGAATCTACACCTTC. Filled out from reference TRBV5-6 and TRBJ1-2, the complete variable domain reads DAGVTQSPTHLIKTRGQQVTLRCSPKSGHDTVSWYQQALGQGPQFIFQYYEEEERQRGNFPDRFSGHQFPNYSSELNVNALLLGDSALYLCASRPQVELGIYTFGSGTRLTVV.

This sequence joins TRBV19 and TRBJ2-6; D unclear. The CDR3 runs to 14 residues. V lost 1 base and J 3 bases, leaving 4 bases between the germline ends. Germline V gene data show CDR1 as LNHDA and CDR2 as SQIVND (reference sequence). The CDR3 DNA is TGTGCCAGTAGTATAGCCAGTGGGGCCAACGTCCTGACTTTC. Translation: CASSIASGANVLTF.

The chain joins TRBV9 to TRBJ2-7, with D possibly TRBD1 on 6 matching bases. V lost 3 bases, J lost 3 bases, and 13 bases lay in between. The CDR3 spans 14 residues. CDR1 is SGDLS, CDR2 YYNGEE, per germline. CDR3 in DNA: TGTGCCAGCAGCGAGTCAGGGGCCGGCTACGAGCAGTACTTC. Amino acid sequence: CASSESGAGYEQYF.

This chain uses TRBV6-5 with TRBJ1-2; 9 bases map to TRBD1. Trimming removed 5 bases from V and 8 bases from J; junction bases left unmatched: 9. CDR3 length equals 14 residues. Germline CDR1 reads MNHEY; CDR2 reads SVGAGI. For the CDR3, the DNA is TGTGCCAGCAGTACCGGGACAGGGAGGAGCGGCTACACCTTC. This codes for CASSTGTGRSGYTF.

The gene calls are TRBV6-2 or TRBV6-3 and TRBJ2-7; D remains unclear. Germline loops: CDR1 MNHEY, CDR2 SVGEGT. CDR3 length: 13 residues. Trimming took 2 bases from V and 2 from J, leaving 7 bases between them. DNA for the CDR3: TGTGCCAGCAGTTACGCTACCCCCTACGAGCAGTACTTC. This gives the protein CASSYATPYEQYF.

This sequence joins TRBV7-3 and TRBJ2-2, with D possibly matching TRBD1 (5 bases). CDR3 size: 16 residues. Trimming stripped 2 bases from V and 1 base from J, with 11 bases between. CDR1 is SGHTA, CDR2 FQGTGA, per germline. CDR3 sequence reads: CASSLGWTKNTGELFF. CDR3 sequence (DNA): TGTGCCAGCAGCTTAGGCTGGACAAAGAACACCGGGGAGCTGTTTTTT.

V and J are TRBV20-1 and TRBJ2-5; D perhaps matches TRBD2 (5 bases). Germline lookup yields CDR1 DFQATT and CDR2 SNEGSKA (reference sequence). V was trimmed by 3 bases and J by 7 bases, leaving 9 bases between them. The length of the CDR3 is 11 residues. Here the CDR3 DNA reads TGCAGTGCTAGTGAGGAGGTGACCCAGTACTTC. This sequence encodes CSASEEVTQYF.

The chain recombines TRBV19 with TRBJ2-5, with unresolved D. Germline CDR1 reads LNHDA; CDR2 reads SQIVND (reference sequence). The CDR3 consists of 12 residues. V gave up 10 bases and J gave up 5 bases, with 14 bases separating them. The DNA of the CDR3 is TGTGCCACATCGACACTCCGGGAGACCCAGTACTTC. Amino acid sequence: CATSTLRETQYF. The variable domain in full, with the rest retrieved from reference TRBV19 and TRBJ2-5, is DGGITQSPKYLFRKEGQNVTLSCEQNLNHDAMYWYRQDPGQGLRLIYYSQIVNDFQKGDIAEGYSVSREKKESFPLTVTSAQKNPTAFYLCATSTLRETQYFGPGTRLLVL.

The chain carries TRBV7-2 and TRBJ2-1, with 11 bases identical to TRBD2. Germline V CDR1 and CDR2: SGHTA, FQGNSA. This CDR3 region has 17 residues. V dropped 1 base and J dropped 6; count of bases not matched to a gene: 8. This CDR3 is CASSLVTSGGMANEQFF. CDR3 coding DNA: TGTGCCAGCAGCTTAGTTACTAGCGGGGGAATGGCCAATGAGCAGTTCTTC. Full variable domain (outside the CDR3, taken from reference TRBV7-2 and TRBJ2-1): GAGVSQSPSNKVTEKGKDVELRCDPISGHTALYWYRQSLGQGLEFLIYFQGNSAPDKSGLPSDRFSAERTGGSVSTLTIQRTQQEDSAVYLCASSLVTSGGMANEQFFGPGTRLTVL.

V gene TRBV6-5 combines with J gene TRBJ1-1; D is perhaps TRBD1 (5 bases). The germline V gene has CDR1 MNHEY and CDR2 SVGAGI. V was pared by 6 bases and J by 7 bases, with 12 bases between. The CDR3 loop spans 12 amino acids. The CDR3 DNA reads TGTGCCAGCAGCCTCCCGGGGGGTGAAGCTTTCTTT. Protein: CASSLPGGEAFF.